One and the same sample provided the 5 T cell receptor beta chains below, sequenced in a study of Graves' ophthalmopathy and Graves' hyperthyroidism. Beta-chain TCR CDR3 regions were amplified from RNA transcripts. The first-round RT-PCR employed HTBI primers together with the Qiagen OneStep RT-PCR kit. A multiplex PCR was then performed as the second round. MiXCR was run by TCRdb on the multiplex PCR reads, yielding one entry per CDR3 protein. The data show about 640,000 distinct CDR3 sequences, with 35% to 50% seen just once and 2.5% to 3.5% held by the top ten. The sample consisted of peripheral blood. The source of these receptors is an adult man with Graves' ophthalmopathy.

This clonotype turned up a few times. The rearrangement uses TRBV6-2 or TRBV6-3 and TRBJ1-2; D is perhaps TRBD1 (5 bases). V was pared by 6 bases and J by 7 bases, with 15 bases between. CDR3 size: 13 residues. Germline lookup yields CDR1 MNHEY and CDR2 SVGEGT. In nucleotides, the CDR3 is TGTGCCAGCAGCTCCAGGGTTTTTGGTGGCTACACCTTC. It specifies CASSSRVFGGYTF.

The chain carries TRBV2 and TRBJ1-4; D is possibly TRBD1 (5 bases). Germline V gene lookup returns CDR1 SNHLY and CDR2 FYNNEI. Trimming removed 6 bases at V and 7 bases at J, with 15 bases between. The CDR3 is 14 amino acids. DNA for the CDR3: TGTGCCAGCAGCGTAACGGCGGACACTGAAAAACTGTTTTTT. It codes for CASSVTADTEKLFF.

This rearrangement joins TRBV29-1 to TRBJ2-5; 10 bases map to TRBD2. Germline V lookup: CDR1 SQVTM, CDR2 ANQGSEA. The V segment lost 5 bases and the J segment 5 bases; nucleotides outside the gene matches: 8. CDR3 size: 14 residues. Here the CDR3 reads CSVRASGGSETQYF. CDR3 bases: TGCAGCGTTCGTGCTAGCGGGGGTTCCGAGACCCAGTACTTC.

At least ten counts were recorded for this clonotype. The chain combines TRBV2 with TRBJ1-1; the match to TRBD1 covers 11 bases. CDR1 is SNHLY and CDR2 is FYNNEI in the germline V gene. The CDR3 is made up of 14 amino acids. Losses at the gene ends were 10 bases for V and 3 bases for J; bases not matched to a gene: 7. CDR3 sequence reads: CATGQGAADTEAFF. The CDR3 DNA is TGTGCCACCGGACAGGGGGCGGCGGACACTGAAGCTTTCTTT.

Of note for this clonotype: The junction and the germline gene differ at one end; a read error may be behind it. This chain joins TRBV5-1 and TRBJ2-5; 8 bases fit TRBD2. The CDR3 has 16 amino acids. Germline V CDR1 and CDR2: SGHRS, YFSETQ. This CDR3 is CASSPPGSSGKETRYF. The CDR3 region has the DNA TGCGCCAGCAGCCCCCCCGGGAGTAGCGGGAAAGAGACCCGGTACTTC.